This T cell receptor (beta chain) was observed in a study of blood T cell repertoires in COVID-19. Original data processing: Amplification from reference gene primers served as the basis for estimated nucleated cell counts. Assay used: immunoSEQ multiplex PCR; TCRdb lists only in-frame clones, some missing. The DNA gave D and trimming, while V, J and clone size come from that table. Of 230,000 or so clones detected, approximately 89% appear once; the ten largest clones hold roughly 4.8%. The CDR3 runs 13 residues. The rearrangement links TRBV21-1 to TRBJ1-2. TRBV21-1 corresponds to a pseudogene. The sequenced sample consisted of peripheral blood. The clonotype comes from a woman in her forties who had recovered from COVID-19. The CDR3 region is CATNYPGAYGYTF. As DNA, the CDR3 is TGTGCCACCAATTACCCCGGTGCCTATGGCTACACCTTC.